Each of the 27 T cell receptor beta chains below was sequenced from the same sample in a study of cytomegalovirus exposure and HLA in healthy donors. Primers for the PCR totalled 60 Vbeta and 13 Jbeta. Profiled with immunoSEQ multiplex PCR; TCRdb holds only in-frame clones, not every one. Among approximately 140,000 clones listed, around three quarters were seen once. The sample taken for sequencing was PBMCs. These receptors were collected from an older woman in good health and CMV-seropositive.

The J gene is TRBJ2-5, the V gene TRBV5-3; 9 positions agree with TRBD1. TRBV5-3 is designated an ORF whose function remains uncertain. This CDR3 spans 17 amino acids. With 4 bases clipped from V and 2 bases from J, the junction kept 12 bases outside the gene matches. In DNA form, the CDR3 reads TGTGCCAGAAGCCGACTGAGGACAGGGGTGGAACAAGAGACCCAGTACTTC. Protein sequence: CARSRLRTGVEQETQYF.

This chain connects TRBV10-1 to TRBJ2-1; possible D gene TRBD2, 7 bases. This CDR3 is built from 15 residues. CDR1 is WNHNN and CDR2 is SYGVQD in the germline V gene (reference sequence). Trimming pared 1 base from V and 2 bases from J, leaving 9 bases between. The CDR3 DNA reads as TGCGCCAGCAGTGAGTTGCGGGGGCCCTACAATGAGCAGTTCTTC. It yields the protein CASSELRGPYNEQFF.

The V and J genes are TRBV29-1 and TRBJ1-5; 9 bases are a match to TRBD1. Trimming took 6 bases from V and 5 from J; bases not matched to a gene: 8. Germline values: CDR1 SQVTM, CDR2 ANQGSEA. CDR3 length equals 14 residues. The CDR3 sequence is CSVATGGTDQPQHF. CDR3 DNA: TGCAGCGTGGCGACAGGGGGAACGGATCAGCCCCAGCATTTT.

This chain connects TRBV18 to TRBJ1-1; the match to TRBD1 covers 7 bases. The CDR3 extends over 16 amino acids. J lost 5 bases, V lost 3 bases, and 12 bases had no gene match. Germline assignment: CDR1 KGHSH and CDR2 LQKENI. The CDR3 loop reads CASSPSDTGVGTEAFF. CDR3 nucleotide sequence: TGTGCCAGCTCACCCTCCGATACAGGGGTGGGGACTGAAGCTTTCTTT.

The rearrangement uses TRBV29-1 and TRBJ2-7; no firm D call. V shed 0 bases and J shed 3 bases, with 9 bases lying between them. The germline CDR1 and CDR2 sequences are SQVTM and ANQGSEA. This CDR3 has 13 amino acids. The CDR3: CSVEDAANYEQYF. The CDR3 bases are TGCAGCGTTGAAGATGCGGCAAACTACGAGCAGTACTTC.

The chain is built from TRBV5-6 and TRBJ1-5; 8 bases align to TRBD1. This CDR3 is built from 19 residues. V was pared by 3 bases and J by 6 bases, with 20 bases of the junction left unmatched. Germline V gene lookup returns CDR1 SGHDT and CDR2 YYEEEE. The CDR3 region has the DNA TGTGCCAGCAGCTCAGGGTTAGGGATGGGACAGGTGCGGACTCAGCCCCAGCATTTT. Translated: CASSSGLGMGQVRTQPQHF.

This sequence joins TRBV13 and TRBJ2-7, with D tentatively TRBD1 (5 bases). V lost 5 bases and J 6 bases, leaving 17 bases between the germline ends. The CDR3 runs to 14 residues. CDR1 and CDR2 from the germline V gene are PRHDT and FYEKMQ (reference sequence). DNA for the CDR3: TGTGCCAGCAGCCCCAAGGCAGGGTACGGCGAGCAGTACTTC. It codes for CASSPKAGYGEQYF.

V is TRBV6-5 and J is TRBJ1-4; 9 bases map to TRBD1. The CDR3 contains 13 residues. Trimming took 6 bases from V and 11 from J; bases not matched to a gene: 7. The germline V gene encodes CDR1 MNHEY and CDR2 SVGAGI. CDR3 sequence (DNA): TGTGCCAGCAGAGGGACAGGGAGGGTGAAACTGTTTTTT. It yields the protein CASRGTGRVKLFF.

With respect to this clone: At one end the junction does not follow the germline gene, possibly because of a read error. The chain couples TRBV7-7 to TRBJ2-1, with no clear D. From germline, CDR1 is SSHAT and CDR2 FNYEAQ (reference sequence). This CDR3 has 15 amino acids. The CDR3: CASSPRQSSYNEQFF. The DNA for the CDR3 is TGTGCTAGCAGCCCCAGACAAAGCTCCTACAATGAGCAGTTCTTC. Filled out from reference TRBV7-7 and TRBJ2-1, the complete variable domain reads GAGVSQSPRYKVTKRGQDVTLRCDPISSHATLYWYQQALGQGPEFLTYFNYEAQPDKSGLPSDRFSAERPEGSISTLTIQRTEQRDSAMYRCASSPRQSSYNEQFFGPGTRLTVL.

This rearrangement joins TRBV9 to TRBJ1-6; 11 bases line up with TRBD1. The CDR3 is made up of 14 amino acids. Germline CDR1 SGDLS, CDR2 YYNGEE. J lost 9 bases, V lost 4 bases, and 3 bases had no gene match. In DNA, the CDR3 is TGTGCCAGCAGCCCCGGGACAGGGGGTTCACCCCTCCACTTT. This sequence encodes CASSPGTGGSPLHF.

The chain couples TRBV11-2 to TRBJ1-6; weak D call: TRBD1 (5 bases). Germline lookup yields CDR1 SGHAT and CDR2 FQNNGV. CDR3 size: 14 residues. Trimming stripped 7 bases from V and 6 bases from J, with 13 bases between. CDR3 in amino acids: CASTSVRGNSPLHF. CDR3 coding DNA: TGTGCCAGCACCTCTGTAAGGGGTAATTCACCCCTCCACTTT.

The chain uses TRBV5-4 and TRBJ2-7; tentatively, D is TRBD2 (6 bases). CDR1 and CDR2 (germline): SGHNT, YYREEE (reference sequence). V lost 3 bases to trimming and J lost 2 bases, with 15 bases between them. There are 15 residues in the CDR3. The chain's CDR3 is CASSWGGTKAYEQYF. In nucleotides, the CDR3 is TGTGCCAGCAGCTGGGGCGGGACGAAAGCCTACGAGCAGTACTTC.

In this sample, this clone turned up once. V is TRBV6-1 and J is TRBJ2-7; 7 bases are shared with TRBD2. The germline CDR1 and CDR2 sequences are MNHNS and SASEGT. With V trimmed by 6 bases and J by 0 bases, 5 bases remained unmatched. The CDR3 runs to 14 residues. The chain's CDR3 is CASSPGLLSYEQYF. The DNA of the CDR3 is TGTGCCAGCAGCCCGGGACTACTCTCCTACGAGCAGTACTTC.

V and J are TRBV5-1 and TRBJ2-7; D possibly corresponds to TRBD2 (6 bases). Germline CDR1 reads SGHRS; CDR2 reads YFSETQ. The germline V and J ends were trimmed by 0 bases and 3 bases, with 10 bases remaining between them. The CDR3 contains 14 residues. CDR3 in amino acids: CASSLEASVYEQYF. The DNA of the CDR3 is TGCGCCAGCAGCTTGGAAGCTAGCGTCTACGAGCAGTACTTC. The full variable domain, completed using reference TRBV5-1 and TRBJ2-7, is KAGVTQTPRYLIKTRGQQVTLSCSPISGHRSVSWYQQTPGQGLQFLFEYFSETQRNKGNFPGRFSGRQFSNSRSEMNVSTLELGDSALYLCASSLEASVYEQYFGPGTRLTVT.

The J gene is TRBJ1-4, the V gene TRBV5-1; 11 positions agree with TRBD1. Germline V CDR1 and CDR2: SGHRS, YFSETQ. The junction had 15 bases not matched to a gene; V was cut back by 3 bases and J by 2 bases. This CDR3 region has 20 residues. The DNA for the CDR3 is TGCGCCAGCAGCTCATTGGGACAGGGGGTCCTGTTTGGTACTAATGAAAAACTGTTTTTT. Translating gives CASSSLGQGVLFGTNEKLFF.

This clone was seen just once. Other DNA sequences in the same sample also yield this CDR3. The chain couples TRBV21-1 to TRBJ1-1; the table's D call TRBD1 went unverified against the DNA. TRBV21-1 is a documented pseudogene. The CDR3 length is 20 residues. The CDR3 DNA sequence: TGCGCCAGCAGCAAAAGGGTGAAGGTCTGGACAGGGACACCTACCACTGAAGCTTTCTTT. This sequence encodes CASSKRVKVWTGTPTTEAFF.

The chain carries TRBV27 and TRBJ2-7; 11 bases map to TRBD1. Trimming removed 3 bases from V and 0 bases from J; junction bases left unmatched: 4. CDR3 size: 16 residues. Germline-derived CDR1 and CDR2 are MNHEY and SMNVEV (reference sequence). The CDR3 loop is CASSFSGTGGSYEQYF. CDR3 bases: TGTGCCAGCAGTTTTTCCGGGACAGGGGGCTCCTACGAGCAGTACTTC.

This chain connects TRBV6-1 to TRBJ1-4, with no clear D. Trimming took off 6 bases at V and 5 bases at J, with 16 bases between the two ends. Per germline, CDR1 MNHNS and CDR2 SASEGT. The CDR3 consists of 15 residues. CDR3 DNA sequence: TGTGCCAGCAGGGTCGGGAGGGTACCAAATGAAAAACTGTTTTTT. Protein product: CASRVGRVPNEKLFF.

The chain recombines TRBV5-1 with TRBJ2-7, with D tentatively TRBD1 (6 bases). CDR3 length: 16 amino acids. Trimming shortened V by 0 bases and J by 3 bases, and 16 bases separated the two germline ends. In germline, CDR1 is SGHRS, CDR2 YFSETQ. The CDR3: CASSLARRQENYEQYF. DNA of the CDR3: TGCGCCAGCAGCTTGGCCCGGAGACAGGAGAACTACGAGCAGTACTTC.

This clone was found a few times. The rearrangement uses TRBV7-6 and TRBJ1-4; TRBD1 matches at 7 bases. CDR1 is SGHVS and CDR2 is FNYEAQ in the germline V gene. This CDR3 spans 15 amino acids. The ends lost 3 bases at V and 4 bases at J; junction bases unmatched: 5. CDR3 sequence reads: CASSFRQGFNEKLFF. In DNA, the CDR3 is TGTGCCAGCAGCTTTAGACAGGGCTTTAATGAAAAACTGTTTTTT.

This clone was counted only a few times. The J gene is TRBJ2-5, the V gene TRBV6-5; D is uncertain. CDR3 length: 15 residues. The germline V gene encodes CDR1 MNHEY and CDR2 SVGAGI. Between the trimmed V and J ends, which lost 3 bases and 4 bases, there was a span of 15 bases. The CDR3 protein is CASSYKQAAGETQYF. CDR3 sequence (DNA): TGTGCCAGCAGTTATAAGCAGGCCGCCGGAGAGACCCAGTACTTC.

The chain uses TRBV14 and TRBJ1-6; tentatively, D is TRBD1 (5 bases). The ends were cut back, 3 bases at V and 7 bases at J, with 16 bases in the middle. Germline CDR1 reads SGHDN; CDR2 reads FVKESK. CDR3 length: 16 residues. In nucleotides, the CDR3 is TGTGCCAGCAGCCAGGTGGTTGGGGGAGGGAATTCACCCCTCCACTTT. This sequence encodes CASSQVVGGGNSPLHF.

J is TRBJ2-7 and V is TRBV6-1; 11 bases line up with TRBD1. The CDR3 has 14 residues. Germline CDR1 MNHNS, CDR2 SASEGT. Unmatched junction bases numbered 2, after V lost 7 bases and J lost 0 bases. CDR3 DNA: TGTGCCAGCACCGGGACAGGGGGCTCCTACGAGCAGTACTTC. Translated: CASTGTGGSYEQYF.

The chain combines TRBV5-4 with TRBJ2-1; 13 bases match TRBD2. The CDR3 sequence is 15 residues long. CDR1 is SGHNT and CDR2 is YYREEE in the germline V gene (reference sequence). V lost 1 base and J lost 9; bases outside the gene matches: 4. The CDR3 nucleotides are TGTGCCAGCAGCTTGTGGACTAGCGGGGGAGGTGAGCAGTTCTTC. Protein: CASSLWTSGGGEQFF.

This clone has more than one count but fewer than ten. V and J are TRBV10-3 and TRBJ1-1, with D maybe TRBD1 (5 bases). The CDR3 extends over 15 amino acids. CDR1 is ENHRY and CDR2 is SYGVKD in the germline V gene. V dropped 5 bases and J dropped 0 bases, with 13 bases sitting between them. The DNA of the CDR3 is TGTGCCATCAGTTCTCCGGGGGGGGTGAACACTGAAGCTTTCTTT. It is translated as CAISSPGGVNTEAFF.

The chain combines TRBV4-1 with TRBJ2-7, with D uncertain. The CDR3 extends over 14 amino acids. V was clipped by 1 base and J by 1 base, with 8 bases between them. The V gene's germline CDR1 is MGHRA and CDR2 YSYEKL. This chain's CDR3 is CASSQVAGSYEQYF. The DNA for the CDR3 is TGCGCCAGCAGCCAAGTGGCAGGATCCTACGAGCAGTACTTC.

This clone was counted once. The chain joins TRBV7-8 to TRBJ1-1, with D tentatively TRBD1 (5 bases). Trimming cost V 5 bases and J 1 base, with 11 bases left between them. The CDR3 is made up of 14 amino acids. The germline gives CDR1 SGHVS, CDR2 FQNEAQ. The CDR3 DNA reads TGTGCCAGCAGCCGCAGGGAAGGGAACACTGAAGCTTTCTTT. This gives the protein CASSRREGNTEAFF.